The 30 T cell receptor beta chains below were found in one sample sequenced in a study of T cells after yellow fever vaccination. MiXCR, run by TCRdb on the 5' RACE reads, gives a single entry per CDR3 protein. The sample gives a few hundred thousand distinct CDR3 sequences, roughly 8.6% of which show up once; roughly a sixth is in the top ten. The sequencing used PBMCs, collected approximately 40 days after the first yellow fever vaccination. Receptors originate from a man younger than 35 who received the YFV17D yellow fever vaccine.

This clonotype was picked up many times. CDR3 sequence: CASSFQSSYNEQFF. Here the CDR3 DNA reads TGTGCCAGCAGCTTTCAGAGCTCCTACAATGAGCAGTTCTTC. The chain uses TRBV7-2 and TRBJ2-1; D is unresolved. This CDR3 region has 14 residues. Per germline, CDR1 SGHTA and CDR2 FQGNSA. The germline V and J ends were trimmed by 3 bases and 0 bases, with 6 bases remaining between them.

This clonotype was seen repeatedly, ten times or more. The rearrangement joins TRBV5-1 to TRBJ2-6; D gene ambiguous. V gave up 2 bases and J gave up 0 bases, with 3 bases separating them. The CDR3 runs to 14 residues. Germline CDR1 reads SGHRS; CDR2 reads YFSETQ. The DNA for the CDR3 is TGCGCCAGCAGCTTTTCCTCTGGGGCCAACGTCCTGACTTTC. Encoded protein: CASSFSSGANVLTF.

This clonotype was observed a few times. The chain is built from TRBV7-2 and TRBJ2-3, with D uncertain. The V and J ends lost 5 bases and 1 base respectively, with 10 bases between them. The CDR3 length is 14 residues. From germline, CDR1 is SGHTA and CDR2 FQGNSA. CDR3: CASSPRRRTDTQYF. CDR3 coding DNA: TGTGCCAGCAGCCCCCGTCGACGCACAGATACGCAGTATTTT.

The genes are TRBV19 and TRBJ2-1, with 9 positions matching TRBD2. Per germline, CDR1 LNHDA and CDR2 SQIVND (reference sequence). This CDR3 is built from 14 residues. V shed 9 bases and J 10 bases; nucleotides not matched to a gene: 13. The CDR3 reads CASGGGGTRAEQFF. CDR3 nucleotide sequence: TGTGCCAGCGGCGGGGGGGGAACCAGGGCAGAGCAGTTCTTC.

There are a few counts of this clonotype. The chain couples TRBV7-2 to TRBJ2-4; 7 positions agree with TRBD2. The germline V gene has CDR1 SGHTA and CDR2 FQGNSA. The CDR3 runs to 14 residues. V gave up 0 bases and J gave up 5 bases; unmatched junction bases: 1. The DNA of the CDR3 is TGTGCCAGCAGCTTAGCGGGGGGGGAAAACATTCAGTACTTC. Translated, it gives CASSLAGGENIQYF.

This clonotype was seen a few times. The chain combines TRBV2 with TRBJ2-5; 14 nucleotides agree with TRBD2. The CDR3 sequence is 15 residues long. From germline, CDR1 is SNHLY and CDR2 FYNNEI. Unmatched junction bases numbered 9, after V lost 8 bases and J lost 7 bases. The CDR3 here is CASSWTSGGTGTQYF. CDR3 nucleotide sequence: TGTGCCAGCTCCTGGACTAGCGGGGGGACCGGGACCCAGTACTTC.

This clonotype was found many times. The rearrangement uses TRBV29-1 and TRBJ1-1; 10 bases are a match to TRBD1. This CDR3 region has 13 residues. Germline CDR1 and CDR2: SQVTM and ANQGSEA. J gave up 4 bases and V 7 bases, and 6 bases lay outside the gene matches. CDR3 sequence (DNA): TGCAGCGCAGGACAGGGGGTAGCCACTGAAGCTTTCTTT. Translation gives CSAGQGVATEAFF.

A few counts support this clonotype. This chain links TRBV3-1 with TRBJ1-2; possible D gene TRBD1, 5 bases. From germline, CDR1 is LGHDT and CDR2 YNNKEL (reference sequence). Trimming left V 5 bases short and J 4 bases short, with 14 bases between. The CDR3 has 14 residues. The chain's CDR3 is CASSYGGTAYGYTF. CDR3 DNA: TGTGCCAGCAGCTACGGCGGGACGGCCTATGGCTACACCTTC.

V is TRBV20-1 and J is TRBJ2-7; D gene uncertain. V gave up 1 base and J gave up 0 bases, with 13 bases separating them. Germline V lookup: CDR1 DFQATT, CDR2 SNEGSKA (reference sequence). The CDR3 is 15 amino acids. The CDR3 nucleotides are TGCAGTGCTAGAGGGGCAGCTTCAAGCTCCTACGAGCAGTACTTC. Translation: CSARGAASSSYEQYF.

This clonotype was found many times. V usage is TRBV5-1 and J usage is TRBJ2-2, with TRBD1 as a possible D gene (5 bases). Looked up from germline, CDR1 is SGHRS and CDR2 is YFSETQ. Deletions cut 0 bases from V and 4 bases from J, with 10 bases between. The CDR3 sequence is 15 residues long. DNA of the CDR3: TGCGCCAGCAGCTTGGGACAGTTTATCACCGGGGAGCTGTTTTTT. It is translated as CASSLGQFITGELFF.

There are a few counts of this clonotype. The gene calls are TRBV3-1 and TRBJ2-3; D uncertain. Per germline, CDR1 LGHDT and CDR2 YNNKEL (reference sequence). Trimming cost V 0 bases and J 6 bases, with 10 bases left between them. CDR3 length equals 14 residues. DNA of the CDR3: TGTGCCAGCAGCCAAGAGCTCCCGGCGGATACGCAGTATTTT. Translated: CASSQELPADTQYF.

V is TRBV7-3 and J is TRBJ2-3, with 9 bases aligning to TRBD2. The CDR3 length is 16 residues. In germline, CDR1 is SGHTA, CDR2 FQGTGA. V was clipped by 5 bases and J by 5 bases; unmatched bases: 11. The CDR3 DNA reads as TGTGCCAGCAGCCCGCAGGGCGGGGGGGCTATAGATACGCAGTATTTT. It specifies CASSPQGGGAIDTQYF. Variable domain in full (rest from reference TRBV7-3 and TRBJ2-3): GAGVSQTPSNKVTEKGKYVELRCDPISGHTALYWYRQSLGQGPEFLIYFQGTGAADDSGLPNDRFFAVRPEGSVSTLKIQRTERGDSAVYLCASSPQGGGAIDTQYFGPGTRLTVL.

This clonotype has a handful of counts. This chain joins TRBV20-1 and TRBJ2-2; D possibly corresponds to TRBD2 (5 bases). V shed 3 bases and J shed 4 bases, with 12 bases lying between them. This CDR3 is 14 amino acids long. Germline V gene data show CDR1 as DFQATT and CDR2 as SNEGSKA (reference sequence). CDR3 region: CSASEGWATGELFF. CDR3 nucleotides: TGCAGTGCTAGTGAGGGATGGGCCACCGGGGAGCTGTTTTTT.

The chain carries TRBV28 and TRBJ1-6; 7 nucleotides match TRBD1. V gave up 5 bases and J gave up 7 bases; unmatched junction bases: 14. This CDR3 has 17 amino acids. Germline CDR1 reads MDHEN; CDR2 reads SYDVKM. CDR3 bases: TGTGCCAGCAGTGGCTCCGACAGGGTCGGCGGCAATTCACCCCTCCACTTT. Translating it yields CASSGSDRVGGNSPLHF. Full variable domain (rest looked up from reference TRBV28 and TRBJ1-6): DVKVTQSSRYLVKRTGEKVFLECVQDMDHENMFWYRQDPGLGLRLIYFSYDVKMKEKGDIPEGYSVSREKKERFSLILESASTNQTSMYLCASSGSDRVGGNSPLHFGNGTRLTVT.

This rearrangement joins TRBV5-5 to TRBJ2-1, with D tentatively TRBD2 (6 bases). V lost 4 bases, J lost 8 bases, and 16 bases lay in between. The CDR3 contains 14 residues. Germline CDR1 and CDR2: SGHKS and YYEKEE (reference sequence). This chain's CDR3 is CASSPGLSRDEQFF. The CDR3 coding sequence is TGTGCCAGCAGCCCGGGACTCAGCCGGGATGAGCAGTTCTTC.

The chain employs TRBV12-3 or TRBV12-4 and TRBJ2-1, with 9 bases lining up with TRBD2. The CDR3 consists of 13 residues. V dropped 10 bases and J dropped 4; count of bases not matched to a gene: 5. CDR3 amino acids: CANPGLAYNEQFF. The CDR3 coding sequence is TGTGCCAACCCGGGACTAGCTTACAATGAGCAGTTCTTC.

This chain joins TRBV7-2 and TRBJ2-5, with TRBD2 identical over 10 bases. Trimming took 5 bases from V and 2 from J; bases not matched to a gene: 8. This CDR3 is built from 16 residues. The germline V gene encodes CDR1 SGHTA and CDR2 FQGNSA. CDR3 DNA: TGTGCCAGCAGCCCCCAGCGGGGGGGCCGGCAAGAGACCCAGTACTTC. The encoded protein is CASSPQRGGRQETQYF.

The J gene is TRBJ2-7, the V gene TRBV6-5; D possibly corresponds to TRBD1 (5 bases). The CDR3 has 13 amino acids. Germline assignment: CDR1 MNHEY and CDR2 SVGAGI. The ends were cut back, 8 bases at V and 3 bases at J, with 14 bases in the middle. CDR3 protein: CASGNRTYYEQYV. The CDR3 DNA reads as TGTGCCAGCGGTAACAGGACCTACTACGAGCAGTACGTC.

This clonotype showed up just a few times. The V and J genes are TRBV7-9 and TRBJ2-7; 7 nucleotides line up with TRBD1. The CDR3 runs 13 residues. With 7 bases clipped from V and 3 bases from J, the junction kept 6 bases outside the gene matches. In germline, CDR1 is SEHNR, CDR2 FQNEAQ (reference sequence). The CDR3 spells CASISHRGYEQYF. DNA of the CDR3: TGTGCCAGCATCTCACACAGGGGCTACGAGCAGTACTTC.

The DNA of the CDR3 is TGCAGTGCCATTACAGCCGGTCGAGAGACCCAGTACTTC. It specifies CSAITAGRETQYF. This rearrangement joins TRBV20-1 to TRBJ2-5; D remains ambiguous. From germline, CDR1 is DFQATT and CDR2 SNEGSKA (reference sequence). The V end was cut by 6 bases, the J end by 4 bases, with 15 bases between. This CDR3 is built from 13 residues.

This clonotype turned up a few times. CDR3 DNA sequence: TGCGCCAGCAGCCCGGGACAGGGTGGACCCATGAACACTGAAGCTTTCTTT. This sequence encodes CASSPGQGGPMNTEAFF. This chain links TRBV5-1 with TRBJ1-1; 9 bases are a match to TRBD1. Germline loops: CDR1 SGHRS, CDR2 YFSETQ. The CDR3 spans 17 residues. V trimming: 4 bases; J trimming: 0 bases; junction bases outside the gene matches: 10.

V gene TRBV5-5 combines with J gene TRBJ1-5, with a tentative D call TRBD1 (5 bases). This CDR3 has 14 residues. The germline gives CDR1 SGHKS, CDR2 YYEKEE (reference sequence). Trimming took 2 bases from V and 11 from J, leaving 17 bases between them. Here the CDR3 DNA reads TGTGCCAGCAGCTTTGGTGGTACCGGCAGGGCCCAGCATTTT. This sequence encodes CASSFGGTGRAQHF. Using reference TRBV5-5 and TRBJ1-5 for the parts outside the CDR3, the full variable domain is DAGVTQSPTHLIKTRGQQVTLRCSPISGHKSVSWYQQVLGQGPQFIFQYYEKEERGRGNFPDRFSARQFPNYSSELNVNALLLGDSALYLCASSFGGTGRAQHFGDGTRLSIL.

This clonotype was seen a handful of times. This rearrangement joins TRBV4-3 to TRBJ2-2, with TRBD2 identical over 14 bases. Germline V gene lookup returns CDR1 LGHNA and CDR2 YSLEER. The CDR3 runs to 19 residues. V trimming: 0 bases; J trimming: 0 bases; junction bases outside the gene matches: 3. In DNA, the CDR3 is TGCGCCAGCAGCCAAGAGGGACTAGCGGGGGCCGCGAACACCGGGGAGCTGTTTTTT. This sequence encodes CASSQEGLAGAANTGELFF.

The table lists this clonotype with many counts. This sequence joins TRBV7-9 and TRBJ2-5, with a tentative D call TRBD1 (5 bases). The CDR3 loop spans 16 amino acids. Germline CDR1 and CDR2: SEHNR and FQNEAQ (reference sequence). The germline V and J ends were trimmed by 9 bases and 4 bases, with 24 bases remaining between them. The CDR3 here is CAREDLSGGARETQYF. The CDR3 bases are TGTGCCAGAGAAGACCTCTCCGGTGGGGCGCGAGAGACCCAGTACTTC.

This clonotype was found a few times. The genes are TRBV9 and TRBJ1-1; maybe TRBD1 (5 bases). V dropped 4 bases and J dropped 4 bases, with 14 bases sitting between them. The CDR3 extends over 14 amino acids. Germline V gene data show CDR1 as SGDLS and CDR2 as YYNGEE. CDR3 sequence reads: CASSPNMGGTEAFF. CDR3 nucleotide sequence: TGTGCCAGCAGCCCGAACATGGGGGGCACTGAAGCTTTCTTT.

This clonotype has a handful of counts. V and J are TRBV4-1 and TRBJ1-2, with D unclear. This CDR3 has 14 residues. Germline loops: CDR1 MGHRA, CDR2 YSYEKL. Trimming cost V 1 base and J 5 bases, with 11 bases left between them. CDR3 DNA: TGCGCCAGCAGCCAAGGCCAGGCAGCGTATGGCTACACCTTC. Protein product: CASSQGQAAYGYTF.

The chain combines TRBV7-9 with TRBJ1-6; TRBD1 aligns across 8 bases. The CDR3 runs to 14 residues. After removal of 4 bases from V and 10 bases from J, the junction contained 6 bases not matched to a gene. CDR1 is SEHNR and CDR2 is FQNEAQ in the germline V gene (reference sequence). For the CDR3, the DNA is TGTGCCAGCAGCTCGGGACAGGTTTTGTCACCCCTCCACTTT. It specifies CASSSGQVLSPLHF.

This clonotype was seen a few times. Here the CDR3 DNA reads TGTGCCAGCAGCTTACCTCCAAAAGAGACCCAGTACTTC. This encodes CASSLPPKETQYF. This rearrangement joins TRBV7-2 to TRBJ2-5; D remains ambiguous. Trimming left V 2 bases short and J 3 bases short, with 7 bases between. This CDR3 is built from 13 residues. The germline V gene encodes CDR1 SGHTA and CDR2 FQGNSA.

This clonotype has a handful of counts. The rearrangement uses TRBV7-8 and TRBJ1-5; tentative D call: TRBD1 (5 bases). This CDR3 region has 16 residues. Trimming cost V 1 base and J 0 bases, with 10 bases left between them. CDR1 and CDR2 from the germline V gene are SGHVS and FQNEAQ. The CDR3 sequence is CASSLGRDYSNQPQHF. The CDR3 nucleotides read TGTGCCAGCAGCTTAGGCAGGGACTATAGCAATCAGCCCCAGCATTTT.

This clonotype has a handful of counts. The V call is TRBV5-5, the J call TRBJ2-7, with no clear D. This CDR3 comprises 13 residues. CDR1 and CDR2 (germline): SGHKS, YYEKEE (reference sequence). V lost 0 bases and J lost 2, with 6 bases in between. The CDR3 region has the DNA TGTGCCAGCAGCTTGGTCGGTACCTACGAGCAGTACGTC. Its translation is CASSLVGTYEQYV.